Given below is one T cell receptor beta chain in context. What it binds is unknown. Unique molecular identifiers tagged the TCR beta cDNA libraries. From the PCR reads, TCRdb called clonotypes with MiXCR, one entry per CDR3 protein. The sample carries about 540,000 distinct CDR3 sequences, 34% recorded once. This specimen comes from a study of post-analysis software for immune sequencing data. General observations from the study: Normalized Chao1 diversity in multiple sclerosis patients fell significantly below that of controls. Roughly 5 TRBV segments occurring more often in patients than controls included TRBV5-6, TRBV5-1 and TRBV20-1. Same-batch samples co-clustered strongly by F measure.

The CDR3 contains 19 residues. Between the trimmed V and J ends, which lost 1 base and 0 bases, there was a span of 22 bases. Sequencing was done on a sample of blood. The sequence was collected from a girl aged 2-17 years with multiple sclerosis. The chain is built from TRBV12-3 or TRBV12-4 and TRBJ2-7, with a tentative D call TRBD2 (7 bases). The CDR3 DNA follows: TGTGCCAGCAGTTTAGTAAGACGGGGGGCCCAGAGGGGCTCCTACGAGCAGTACTTC. The encoded protein is CASSLVRRGAQRGSYEQYF.